Below are 2 T cell receptor beta chains sequenced from a single sample in a study of spatial heterogeneity in lung cancer. Time point specified: sample taken at primary tumor resection. Whole RNA came from tumor, nontumor lung or frozen PBMC and was sequenced without being sorted. TCRdb analysed the 5' RACE reads with MiXCR anew, one entry per CDR3 protein. This table holds about 5,000 distinct CDR3 sequences, around 19% found once. The specimen comprised normal lung tissue next to the tumor, sampled at surgery. The receptor set was obtained from a male donor with early-stage non-small cell lung cancer.

By proportion, this clonotype is medium-sized (0.01 to 0.1%). This rearrangement joins TRBV7-8 to TRBJ2-7; no definite D call. CDR1 and CDR2 (germline): SGHVS, FQNEAQ. This CDR3 contains 13 residues. V lost 1 base, J lost 3 bases, and 7 bases lay in between. The chain's CDR3 is CASSLGQIYEQYV. The CDR3, as DNA: TGTGCCAGCAGCTTAGGTCAGATCTACGAGCAGTACGTC.

This clonotype is categorized as medium-sized (0.01 to 0.1%). The chain combines TRBV6-2 or TRBV6-3 with TRBJ2-1; D ambiguous. The V end lost 8 bases, the J end lost 7 bases, and 12 bases lay between the germline ends. CDR1 and CDR2 from the germline V gene are MNHEY and SVGEGT. The CDR3 extends over 12 amino acids. CDR3 sequence (DNA): TGTGCCAGCGGCCTCATAGTGAATGAGCAGTTCTTC. Protein: CASGLIVNEQFF.